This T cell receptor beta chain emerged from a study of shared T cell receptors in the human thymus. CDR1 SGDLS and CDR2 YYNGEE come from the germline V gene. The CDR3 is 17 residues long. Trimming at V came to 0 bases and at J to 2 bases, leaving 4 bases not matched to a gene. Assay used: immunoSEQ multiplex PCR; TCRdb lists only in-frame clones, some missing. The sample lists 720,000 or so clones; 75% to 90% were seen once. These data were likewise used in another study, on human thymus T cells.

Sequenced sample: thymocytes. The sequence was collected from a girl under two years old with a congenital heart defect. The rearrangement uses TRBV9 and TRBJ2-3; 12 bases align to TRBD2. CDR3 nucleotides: TGTGCCAGCAGCGTAGGAACTAGCGGGGGGCCCACAGATACGCAGTATTTT. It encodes CASSVGTSGGPTDTQYF.